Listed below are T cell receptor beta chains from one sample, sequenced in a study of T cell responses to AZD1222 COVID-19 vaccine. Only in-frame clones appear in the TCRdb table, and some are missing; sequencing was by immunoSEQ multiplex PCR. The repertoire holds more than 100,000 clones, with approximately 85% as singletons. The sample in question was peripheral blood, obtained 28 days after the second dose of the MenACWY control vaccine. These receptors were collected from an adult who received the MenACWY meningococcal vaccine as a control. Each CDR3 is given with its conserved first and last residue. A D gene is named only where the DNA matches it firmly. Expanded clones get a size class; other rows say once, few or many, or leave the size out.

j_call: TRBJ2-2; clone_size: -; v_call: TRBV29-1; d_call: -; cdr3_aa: CSGSLGTGELFF; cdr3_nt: TGCAGCGGATCTTTAGGGACCGGGGAGCTGTTTTTT
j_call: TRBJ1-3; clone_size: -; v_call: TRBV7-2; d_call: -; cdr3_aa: CASGTAGGNTIYF; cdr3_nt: TGTGCCAGCGGGACCGCGGGTGGAAACACCATATATTTT
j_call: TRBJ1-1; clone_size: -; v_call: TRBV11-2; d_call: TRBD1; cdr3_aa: CASSVQGDTEAFF; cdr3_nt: TGTGCCAGCAGCGTTCAGGGGGACACTGAAGCTTTCTTT
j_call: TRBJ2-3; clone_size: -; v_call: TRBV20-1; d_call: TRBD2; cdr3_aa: CSASALAGGPHTQYF; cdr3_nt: TGCAGTGCTAGTGCGCTAGCGGGAGGGCCCCATACGCAGTATTTT
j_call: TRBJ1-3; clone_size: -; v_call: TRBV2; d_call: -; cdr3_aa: CASIPRASGNTIYF; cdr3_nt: TGTGCCAGTATACCAAGGGCCTCTGGAAACACCATATATTTT
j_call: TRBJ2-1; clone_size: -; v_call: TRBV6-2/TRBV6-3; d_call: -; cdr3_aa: CASSQLHSYNEQFF; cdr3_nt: TGTGCCAGCAGCCAGCTGCACTCCTACAATGAGCAGTTCTTC
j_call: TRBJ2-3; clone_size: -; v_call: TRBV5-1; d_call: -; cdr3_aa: CASTLWQRGTDTQYF; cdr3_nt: TGCGCCAGCACCCTTTGGCAGCGGGGCACAGATACGCAGTATTTT
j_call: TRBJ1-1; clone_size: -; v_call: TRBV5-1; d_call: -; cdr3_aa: CASSPWGGDTEAFF; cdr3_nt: TGCGCCAGCAGCCCGTGGGGGGGCGACACTGAAGCTTTCTTT
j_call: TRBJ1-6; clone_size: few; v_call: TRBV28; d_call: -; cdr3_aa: CATLRGEGSPLHF; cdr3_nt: TGTGCCACCTTACGCGGGGAGGGCTCACCCCTCCACTTT
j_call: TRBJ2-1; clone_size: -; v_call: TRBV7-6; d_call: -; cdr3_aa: CASSRGNSYNEQFF; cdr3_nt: TGTGCCAGCAGCCGAGGGAACTCCTACAATGAGCAGTTCTTC
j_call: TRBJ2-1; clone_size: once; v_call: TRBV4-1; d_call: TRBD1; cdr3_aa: CASSLNRDSYNEQFF; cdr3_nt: TGCGCCAGCAGCTTAAACCGGGACAGCTACAATGAGCAGTTCTTC
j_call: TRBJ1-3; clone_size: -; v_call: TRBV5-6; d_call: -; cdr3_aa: CASRENWSSGNTIYF; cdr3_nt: TGTGCCAGCAGGGAGAACTGGTCGTCTGGAAACACCATATATTTT
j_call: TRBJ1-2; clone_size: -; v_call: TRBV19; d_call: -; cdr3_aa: CASSQGGYGYTF; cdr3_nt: TGTGCCAGTTCGCAGGGAGGTTATGGCTACACCTTC
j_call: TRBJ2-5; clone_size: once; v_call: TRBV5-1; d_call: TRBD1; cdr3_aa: CASSPRQGARKETQYF; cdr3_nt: TGCGCCAGCAGCCCCCGACAGGGGGCCAGGAAAGAGACCCAGTACTTC
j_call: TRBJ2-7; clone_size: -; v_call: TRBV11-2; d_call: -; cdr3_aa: CASSLDAGKFDEQYF; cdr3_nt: TGTGCCAGCAGCTTAGATGCAGGGAAGTTCGACGAGCAGTACTTC
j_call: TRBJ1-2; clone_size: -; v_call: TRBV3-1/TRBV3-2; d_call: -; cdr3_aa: CASSQGQVWGDF; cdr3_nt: TGTGCCAGCAGCCAAGGACAGGTTTGGGGCGACTTC
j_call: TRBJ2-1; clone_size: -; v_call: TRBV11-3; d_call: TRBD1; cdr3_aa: CASSLGQGEGNEQFF; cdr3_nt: TGTGCCAGCAGCTTAGGCCAGGGGGAAGGCAATGAGCAGTTCTTC
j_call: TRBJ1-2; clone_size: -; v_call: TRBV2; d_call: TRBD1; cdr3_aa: CASMRDRGSGGYTF; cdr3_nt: TGTGCCAGCATGCGGGACAGGGGGAGCGGTGGCTACACCTTC
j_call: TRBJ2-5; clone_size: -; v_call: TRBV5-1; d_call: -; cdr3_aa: CASSVPGSSETQYF; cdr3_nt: TGCGCCAGCAGCGTCCCCGGGTCCTCGGAGACCCAGTACTTC
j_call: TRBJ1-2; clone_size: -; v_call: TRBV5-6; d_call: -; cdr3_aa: CASSLRAGENYGYTF; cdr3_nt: TGTGCCAGCAGCTTGAGGGCAGGGGAAAACTATGGCTACACCTTC
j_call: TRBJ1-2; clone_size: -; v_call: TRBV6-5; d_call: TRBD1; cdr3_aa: CASSSRQGRNYGYTF; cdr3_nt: TGTGCCAGCAGTTCCCGACAGGGAAGAAACTATGGCTACACCTTC
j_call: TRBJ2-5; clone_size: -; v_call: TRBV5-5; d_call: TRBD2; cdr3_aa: CASSPGGTMGETQYF; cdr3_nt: TGTGCCAGCAGCCCGGGGGGGACTATGGGAGAGACCCAGTACTTC
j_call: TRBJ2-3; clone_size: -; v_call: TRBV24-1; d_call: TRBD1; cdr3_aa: CATSTGGEDTQYF; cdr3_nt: TGTGCCACCAGCACAGGGGGCGAGGATACGCAGTATTTT
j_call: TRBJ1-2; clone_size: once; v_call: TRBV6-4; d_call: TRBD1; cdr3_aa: CASSAGTGGHYGYTF; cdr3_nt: TGTGCCAGCAGTGCGGGGACAGGGGGTCACTATGGCTACACCTTC
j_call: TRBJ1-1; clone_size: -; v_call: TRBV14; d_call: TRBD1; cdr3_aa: CASSRSTGEHTEAFF; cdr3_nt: TGTGCCAGCAGCCGATCAACAGGGGAGCACACTGAAGCTTTCTTT
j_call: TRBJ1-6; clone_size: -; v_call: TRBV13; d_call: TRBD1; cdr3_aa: CASSLGGGFSPLHF; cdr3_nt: TGTGCCAGCAGCTTAGGAGGGGGCTTCTCACCCCTCCACTTT